This T cell receptor beta chain was captured in a study of T cells in Graves' hyperthyroidism and ophthalmopathy. On this clonotype itself: The antigen remains undetermined.

Hyperthyroidism, newly diagnosed and lasting under 2 months, affected patients aged 18 to 65. Diagnoses were established using clinical symptoms, serum thyroxine and TRAb, thyroid ultrasound and orbital computed tomography. The PBMCs were sourced from fresh peripheral blood (around 9.9 ml). Overall study findings and caveats: Using 13 V-J features, a model discriminated ophthalmopathy from stable hyperthyroidism.

RNA transcripts served as the template for amplifying TCR beta CDR3 regions. HTBI primers were employed in a first-round RT-PCR of the TCR CDR3. TCRdb fed the multiplex PCR reads into MiXCR, producing one record per CDR3 protein. In the table there are fewer than 300,000 distinct CDR3 sequences, about 16% of which are singletons. There are 15 residues in the CDR3. Germline V gives CDR1 MNHEY, CDR2 SVGEGT. J gave up 3 bases and V 6 bases, and 4 bases lay outside the gene matches. The chain couples TRBV6-2 or TRBV6-3 to TRBJ2-1, with 11 bases matching TRBD2. This clonotype was obtained from a woman between 50 and 59 years old with Graves' hyperthyroidism that later progressed to Graves' ophthalmopathy. Sequenced input: blood. Here the CDR3 reads CASRLAGAYYNEQFF. The CDR3 nucleotides are TGTGCCAGCAGACTAGCGGGAGCCTACTACAATGAGCAGTTCTTC.